This T cell receptor (beta chain) was retrieved from a study of blood T cell repertoires in COVID-19. Study-wide context: The United States, Italy and Spain supplied acute and convalescent COVID-19 samples. T cells, B-cell-depleted T cells, or PBMCs supplied cDNA or gDNA.

The ends were cut back, 4 bases at V and 5 bases at J, with 15 bases in the middle. This CDR3 comprises 14 residues. Germline loops: CDR1 MNHEY, CDR2 SVGAGI. Authors' analysis steps: Reference gene primer amplification gave estimated nucleated cell counts. Clones were sequenced by immunoSEQ multiplex PCR, and TCRdb holds only the in-frame ones, with some missing. V and J calls and clone size are as listed in that table; D and trimming were resolved from the DNA. Seen here are about 81,000 clones, just over 85% observed once, and the top ten hold 4.8%. This sequence joins TRBV6-5 and TRBJ2-7, with a weak D call TRBD2 (5 bases). The sample consisted of peripheral blood. This TCR was recovered from an elderly woman with acute or convalescent COVID-19. The CDR3 sequence: CASSLRTRGDEQYF. The CDR3 nucleotides read TGTGCCAGCAGTTTGCGGACTCGGGGAGACGAGCAGTACTTC.